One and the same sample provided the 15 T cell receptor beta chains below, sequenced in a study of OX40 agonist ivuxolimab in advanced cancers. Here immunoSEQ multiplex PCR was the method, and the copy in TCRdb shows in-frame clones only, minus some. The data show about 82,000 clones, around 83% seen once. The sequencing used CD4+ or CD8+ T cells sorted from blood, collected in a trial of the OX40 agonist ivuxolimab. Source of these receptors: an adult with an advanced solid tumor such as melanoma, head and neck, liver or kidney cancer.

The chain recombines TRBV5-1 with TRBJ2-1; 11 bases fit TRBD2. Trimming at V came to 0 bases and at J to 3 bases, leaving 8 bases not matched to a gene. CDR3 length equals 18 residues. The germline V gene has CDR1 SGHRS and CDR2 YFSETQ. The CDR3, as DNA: TGCGCCAGCAGCTTGGACCCTGCTAGCGGGGGGTACTACAATGAGCAGTTCTTC. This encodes CASSLDPASGGYYNEQFF.

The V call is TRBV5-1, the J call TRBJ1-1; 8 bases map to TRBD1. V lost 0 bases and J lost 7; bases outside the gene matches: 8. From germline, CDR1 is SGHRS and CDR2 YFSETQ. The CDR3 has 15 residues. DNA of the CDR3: TGCGCCAGCAGCTTGGCGACAGGGGATCTCGATGAAGCTTTCTTT. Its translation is CASSLATGDLDEAFF.

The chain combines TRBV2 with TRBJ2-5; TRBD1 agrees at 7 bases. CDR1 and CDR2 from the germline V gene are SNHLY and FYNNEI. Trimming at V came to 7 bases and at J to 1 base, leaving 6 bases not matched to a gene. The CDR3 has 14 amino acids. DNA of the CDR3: TGTGCCAGCAACTACAGGGGAGTCCAAGAGACCCAGTACTTC. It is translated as CASNYRGVQETQYF.

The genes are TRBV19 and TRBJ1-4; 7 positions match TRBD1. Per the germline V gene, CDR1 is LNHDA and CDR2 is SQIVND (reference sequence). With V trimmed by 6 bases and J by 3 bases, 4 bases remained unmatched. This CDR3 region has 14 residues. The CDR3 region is CASRSGQANEKLFF. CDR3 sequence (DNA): TGTGCCAGTAGGTCTGGACAGGCTAATGAAAAACTGTTTTTT.

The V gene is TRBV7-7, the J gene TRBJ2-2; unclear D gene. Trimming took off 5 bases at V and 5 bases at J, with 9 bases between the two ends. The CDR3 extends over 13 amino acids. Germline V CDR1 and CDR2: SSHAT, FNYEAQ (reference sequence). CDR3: CASSLQLTGELFF. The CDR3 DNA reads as TGTGCCAGCAGCCTCCAGCTGACCGGGGAGCTGTTTTTT.

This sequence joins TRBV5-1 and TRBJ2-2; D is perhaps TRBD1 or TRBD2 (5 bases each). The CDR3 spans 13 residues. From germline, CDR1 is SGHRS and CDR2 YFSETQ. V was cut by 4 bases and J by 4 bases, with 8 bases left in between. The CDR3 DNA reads TGCGCCAGCAGCGGGGGTGCCACCGGGGAGCTGTTTTTT. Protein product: CASSGGATGELFF.

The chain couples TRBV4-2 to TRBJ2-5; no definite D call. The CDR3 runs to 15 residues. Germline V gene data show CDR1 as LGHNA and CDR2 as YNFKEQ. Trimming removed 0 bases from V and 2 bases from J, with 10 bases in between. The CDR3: CASSQDELVQETQYF. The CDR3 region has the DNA TGTGCCAGCAGCCAAGATGAACTGGTACAAGAGACCCAGTACTTC.

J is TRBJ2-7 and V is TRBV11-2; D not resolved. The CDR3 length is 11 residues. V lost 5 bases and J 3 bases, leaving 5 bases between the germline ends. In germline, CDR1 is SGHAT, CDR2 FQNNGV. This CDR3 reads CASSLLYEQYF. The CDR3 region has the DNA TGTGCCAGCAGCCTCCTCTACGAGCAGTACTTC. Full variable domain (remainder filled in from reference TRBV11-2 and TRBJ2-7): EAGVAQSPRYKIIEKRQSVAFWCNPISGHATLYWYQQILGQGPKLLIQFQNNGVVDDSQLPKDRFSAERLKGVDSTLKIQPAKLEDSAVYLCASSLLYEQYFGPGTRLTVT.

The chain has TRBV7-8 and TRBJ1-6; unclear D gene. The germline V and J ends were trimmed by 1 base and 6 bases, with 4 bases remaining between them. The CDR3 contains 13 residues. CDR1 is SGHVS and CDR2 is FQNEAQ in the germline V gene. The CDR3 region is CASSLGVNSPLHF. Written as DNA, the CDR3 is TGTGCCAGCAGCTTAGGGGTTAATTCACCCCTCCACTTT.

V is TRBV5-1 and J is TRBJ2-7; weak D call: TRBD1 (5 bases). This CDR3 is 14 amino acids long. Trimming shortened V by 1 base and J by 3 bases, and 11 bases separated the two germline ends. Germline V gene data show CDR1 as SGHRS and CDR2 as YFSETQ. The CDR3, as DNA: TGCGCCAGCAGCTTGCAGGGTGTAAACTACGAGCAGTACTTC. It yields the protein CASSLQGVNYEQYF.

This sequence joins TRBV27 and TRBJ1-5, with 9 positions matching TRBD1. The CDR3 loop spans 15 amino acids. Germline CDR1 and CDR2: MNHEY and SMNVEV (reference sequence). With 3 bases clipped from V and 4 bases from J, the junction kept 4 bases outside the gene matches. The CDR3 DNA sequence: TGTGCCAGCAGTTTTAAAGGACAGGGGAATCAGCCCCAGCATTTT. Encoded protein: CASSFKGQGNQPQHF.

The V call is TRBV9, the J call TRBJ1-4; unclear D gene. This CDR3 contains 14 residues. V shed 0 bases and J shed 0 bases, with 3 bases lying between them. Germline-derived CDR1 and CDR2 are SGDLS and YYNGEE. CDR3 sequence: CASSVGATNEKLFF. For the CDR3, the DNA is TGTGCCAGCAGCGTAGGTGCAACTAATGAAAAACTGTTTTTT.

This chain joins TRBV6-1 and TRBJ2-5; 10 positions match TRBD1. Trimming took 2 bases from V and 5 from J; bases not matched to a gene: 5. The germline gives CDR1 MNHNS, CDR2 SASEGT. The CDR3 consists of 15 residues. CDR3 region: CASSERTGGRETQYF. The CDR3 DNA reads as TGTGCCAGCAGTGAAAGGACAGGGGGTAGGGAGACCCAGTACTTC.

CDR3 nucleotide sequence: TGTGCCATCAGTGAGTCAATAGGACAGGGAAGTGAGCAGTACTTC. Protein product: CAISESIGQGSEQYF. The chain recombines TRBV10-3 with TRBJ2-7; 8 bases are shared with TRBD1. The length of the CDR3 is 15 residues. Trimming took 0 bases from V and 7 from J; bases not matched to a gene: 8. The V gene's germline CDR1 is ENHRY and CDR2 SYGVKD.

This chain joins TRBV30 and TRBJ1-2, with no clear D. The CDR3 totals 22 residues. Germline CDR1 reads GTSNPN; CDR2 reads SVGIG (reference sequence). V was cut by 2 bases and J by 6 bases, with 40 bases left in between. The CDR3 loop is CAWSLSTGKPLRIISPLHGYTF. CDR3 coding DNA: TGTGCCTGGAGTCTCTCCACCGGCAAACCCTTGAGGATCATATCCCCTCTACATGGCTACACCTTC. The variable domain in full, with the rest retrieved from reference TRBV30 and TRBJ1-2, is SQTIHQWPATLVQPVGSPLSLECTVEGTSNPNLYWYRQAAGRGLQLLFYSVGIGQISSEVPQNLSASRPQDRQFILSSKKLLLSDSGFYLCAWSLSTGKPLRIISPLHGYTFGSGTRLTVV.